This T cell receptor beta chain was sequenced during a study of T cell repertoires in ileal Crohn's disease. There are 12 residues in the CDR3. The V end lost 10 bases, the J end lost 3 bases, and 12 bases lay between the germline ends. The V gene's germline CDR1 is MNHEY and CDR2 SVGAGI. Here immunoSEQ multiplex PCR was the method, and the copy in TCRdb shows in-frame clones only, minus some. This table holds roughly 15,000 clones, 75% to 85% found once. This sequence joins TRBV6-5 and TRBJ1-1; weak D call: TRBD1 (5 bases). Sample: ileal tissue. The clonotype was recovered from an adult with Crohn's disease. CDR3 in DNA: TGTGCCACCGAGGGACTTGACACTGAAGCTTTCTTT. Its translation: CATEGLDTEAFF.